This TCR beta chain came from a study of shared clonotypes between healthy human individuals. The study, taken as a whole, reports: Richness estimates generally favored naive over memory subsets. Enrolling few donors narrowed the genetic and exposure-history diversity that was represented. The rarefaction results pointed to incomplete sorted-subset sequencing despite large depth.

CD8 cells regarded as naive lacked CD45RO, were positively chosen for CCR7, and omitted terminally differentiated effector memory CD45RA+ cells. Some clones are missing from TCRdb's copy, which holds only in-frame ones; the method was immunoSEQ multiplex PCR. The data hold roughly 2.1 million clones, with more than 85% observed a single time. The V and J ends lost 4 bases and 2 bases respectively, with 9 bases between them. Germline V gene sequence: CDR1 PRHDT, CDR2 FYEKMQ (reference sequence). This CDR3 is built from 13 residues. For this clone: Its target is unknown. Other DNA sequences of this sample code for an identical CDR3.

This clonotype was obtained from a man aged 18 to 35 in good health. Some clones in this sample may be carry-over from other donors' samples. The sample comprised naive CD8+ T cells from PBMCs. The chain employs TRBV13 and TRBJ2-7; no firm D call. The chain's CDR3 is CASSSGGAYEQYF. In DNA, the CDR3 is TGTGCCAGCAGCTCCGGTGGGGCCTACGAGCAGTACTTC.